The next 27 T cell receptor beta chains were all read from a single sample in a study of T cells expressing NK-cell markers. Each CDR3 protein gets one entry in TCRdb, which reprocessed the 5' RACE reads and gives no DNA. The sample's table shows 3,000 to 3,500 distinct CDR3 sequences. Input material: blood T cells: a sorted CD56 or NKG2C T cell subset, CD4+ or CD8+ T cells, or bulk PBMC T cells (not recorded which). These receptors originate from a man aged 18-70 years in good health.

V gene TRBV3-1 combines with J gene TRBJ1-5. CDR3 length equals 15 residues. Germline V gives CDR1 LGHDT, CDR2 YNNKEL (reference sequence). The CDR3 region is CASSQDISSNQPQHF. The variable domain in full, completed from reference TRBV3-1 and TRBJ1-5, reads DTAVSQTPKYLVTQMGNDKSIKCEQNLGHDTMYWYKQDSKKFLKIMFSYNNKELIINETVPNRFSPKSPDKAHLNLHINSLELGDSAVYFCASSQDISSNQPQHFGDGTRLSIL.

The rearrangement uses TRBV5-1 and TRBJ2-7; the D call of TRBD1 rests on TCRdb alone, since no DNA is present to check it. The germline V gene has CDR1 SGHRS and CDR2 YFSETQ. The CDR3 consists of 15 residues. The chain's CDR3 is CASSLVGGQTYEQYF.

The chain is built from TRBV7-8 and TRBJ1-1. CDR1 and CDR2 (germline): SGHVS, FQNEAQ. The CDR3 contains 16 residues. This CDR3 is CASSPFTGKMNTEAFF.

J is TRBJ2-7 and V is TRBV19; TCRdb names TRBD1, which stays unverified in the absence of DNA. CDR1 is LNHDA and CDR2 is SQIVND in the germline V gene (reference sequence). This CDR3 has 16 amino acids. The CDR3: CASSQEGQTPYYEQYF.

The chain uses TRBV6-2 or TRBV6-3 and TRBJ1-1; there is no DNA to check the TCRdb D call of TRBD1. The CDR3 is 14 residues long. In germline, CDR1 is MNHEY, CDR2 SVGEGT. The CDR3 spells CASSYRPRTDEAFF.

The rearrangement links TRBV28 to TRBJ2-5; the TCRdb D gene call, TRBD1, has no DNA to confirm it. The CDR3 covers 14 residues. Germline V gives CDR1 MDHEN, CDR2 SYDVKM. CDR3 protein: CASRPIQGLETQYF.

This clonotype shows up as large by frequency. The chain recombines TRBV7-8 with TRBJ2-5; lacking DNA, the TRBD1 call made by TCRdb goes unchecked. The CDR3 runs to 14 residues. Germline lookup yields CDR1 SGHVS and CDR2 FQNEAQ. The CDR3 loop is CASSHYPPGETQYF.

This clonotype is labeled medium-sized based on frequency. The chain is built from TRBV5-1 and TRBJ2-1. Per the germline V gene, CDR1 is SGHRS and CDR2 is YFSETQ. The CDR3 runs 13 residues. The CDR3 loop reads CASSLISYNEQFF.

The genes are TRBV20-1 and TRBJ1-1; TCRdb gives TRBD1 as the D gene, but with no DNA this cannot be confirmed. Germline CDR1 reads DFQATT; CDR2 reads SNEGSKA (reference sequence). The CDR3 loop spans 13 amino acids. The CDR3 spells CSARDSRVGEAFF.

CDR3 sequence reads: CASSYGQHNSPLHF. The chain carries TRBV6-2 or TRBV6-3 and TRBJ1-6; the TRBD1 assignment by TCRdb is unverifiable without DNA. CDR3 length: 14 residues. Per germline, CDR1 MNHEY and CDR2 SVGEGT.

The chain has TRBV28 and TRBJ2-3; there is no DNA to check the TCRdb D call of TRBD1. The CDR3 covers 14 residues. Germline V gene lookup returns CDR1 MDHEN and CDR2 SYDVKM. The CDR3 reads CASSFSERADTQYF.

The CDR3 is CSAPGTSGYTDTQYF. The rearrangement links TRBV20-1 to TRBJ2-3; TCRdb designates TRBD2, a call that cannot be tested without DNA. CDR1 and CDR2 (germline): DFQATT, SNEGSKA (reference sequence). This CDR3 has 15 amino acids.

V gene TRBV4-3 combines with J gene TRBJ1-1; TCRdb returns TRBD1, unconfirmable since there is no DNA. This CDR3 contains 15 residues. The germline V gene encodes CDR1 LGHNA and CDR2 YSLEER. The CDR3 sequence is CASSQEPGTYTEAFF.

This rearrangement joins TRBV6-2 or TRBV6-3 to TRBJ2-1; TCRdb's D call, TRBD1, is unchecked because there is no DNA. The germline V gene has CDR1 MNHEY and CDR2 SVGEGT. The CDR3 runs 13 residues. CDR3 region: CASSEGDYNEQFF.

This chain links TRBV30 with TRBJ2-4; TCRdb's D call of TRBD1 is untestable without DNA. Germline CDR1 and CDR2: GTSNPN and SVGIG (reference sequence). The length of the CDR3 is 12 residues. CDR3 sequence: CAWSPEWSIQYF.

V gene TRBV5-4 combines with J gene TRBJ2-1; as DNA is missing, the TRBD2 call by TCRdb cannot be tested. CDR3 length equals 16 residues. Per germline, CDR1 SGHNT and CDR2 YYREEE (reference sequence). CDR3 in amino acids: CASSRTSGPTGGEQFF.

The CDR3 sequence is CASSPLAAPTDTQYF. The chain has TRBV28 and TRBJ2-3; TCRdb's D gene call, TRBD1, goes unchecked for lack of DNA. CDR1 and CDR2 (germline): MDHEN, SYDVKM. The CDR3 totals 15 residues.

The chain uses TRBV12-3 or TRBV12-4 and TRBJ1-3. The CDR3 length is 15 residues. CDR3 sequence reads: CASSFVQVPGNTIYF.

The chain couples TRBV28 to TRBJ2-1; TCRdb's D call of TRBD2 is untestable without DNA. The CDR3 consists of 14 residues. Germline CDR1 MDHEN, CDR2 SYDVKM. The CDR3 is CASSLAGVENEQFF.

V and J are TRBV12-3 or TRBV12-4 and TRBJ1-1. There are 12 residues in the CDR3. CDR3 protein: CASSPGTTEAFF.

The J gene is TRBJ2-4, the V gene TRBV7-2. The length of the CDR3 is 15 residues. The germline V gene encodes CDR1 SGHTA and CDR2 FQGNSA. The CDR3 loop is CASSPSNLAKNIQYF.

The chain is built from TRBV29-1 and TRBJ2-5; the TCRdb call, TRBD1, lacks DNA for checking. The CDR3 spans 13 residues. The germline CDR1 and CDR2 sequences are SQVTM and ANQGSEA. The CDR3 is CSARTGEWETQYF.

V is TRBV11-2 and J is TRBJ2-7; the D gene TCRdb calls, TRBD1, cannot be checked with no DNA. Germline CDR1 reads SGHAT; CDR2 reads FQNNGV. CDR3 size: 15 residues. The chain's CDR3 is CASSLGWGGSYEQYF.

This chain joins TRBV4-3 and TRBJ2-5; TCRdb's D gene call, TRBD1, goes unchecked for lack of DNA. This CDR3 comprises 16 residues. Germline CDR1 LGHNA, CDR2 YSLEER. The CDR3 here is CASSQDYQGAGETQYF.

V usage is TRBV2 and J usage is TRBJ1-2; TCRdb returns TRBD1, unconfirmable since there is no DNA. Germline V gene data show CDR1 as SNHLY and CDR2 as FYNNEI. The CDR3 extends over 13 amino acids. The CDR3 sequence is CASSPDRNYGYTF.

The chain carries TRBV10-3 and TRBJ2-7. The CDR3 covers 13 residues. Germline V gene sequence: CDR1 ENHRY, CDR2 SYGVKD. This CDR3 reads CAISPGVSYEQYF.

The genes are TRBV30 and TRBJ1-2; checking the TCRdb D call of TRBD1 is not possible without DNA. This CDR3 has 13 residues. Germline CDR1 and CDR2: GTSNPN and SVGIG (reference sequence). CDR3 sequence reads: CACRQGWKDGYTF. The complete variable domain, with remaining parts taken from reference TRBV30 and TRBJ1-2, reads SQTIHQWPATLVQPVGSPLSLECTVEGTSNPNLYWYRQAAGRGLQLLFYSVGIGQISSEVPQNLSASRPQDRQFILSSKKLLLSDSGFYLCACRQGWKDGYTFGSGTRLTVV.